This entry describes one T cell receptor beta chain. TCRdb redid the calling of the 5' RACE reads with MiXCR, one entry per CDR3 protein. The top ten clones hold 22% of a sample with about 350,000 distinct CDR3 sequences, roughly 13% of them seen once. V was shortened by 8 bases and J by 4 bases, with 12 bases between the two germline ends. The germline V gene encodes CDR1 MNHEY and CDR2 SVGEGT. This CDR3 has 13 residues. This entry comes from a study of T-cell memory formation after mild COVID-19. The sequence was obtained from a man aged 18 to 29 who had mild COVID-19 (a few samples of this study predate the infection). Cell type and time point are not known. The rearrangement links TRBV6-2 or TRBV6-3 to TRBJ1-5; no reliable D call. Sequenced: PBMCs or a T cell subset sorted from them (not recorded which). CDR3 sequence: CASDRYPNQPQHF. CDR3 bases: TGTGCCAGCGACCGCTATCCAAATCAGCCCCAGCATTTT.